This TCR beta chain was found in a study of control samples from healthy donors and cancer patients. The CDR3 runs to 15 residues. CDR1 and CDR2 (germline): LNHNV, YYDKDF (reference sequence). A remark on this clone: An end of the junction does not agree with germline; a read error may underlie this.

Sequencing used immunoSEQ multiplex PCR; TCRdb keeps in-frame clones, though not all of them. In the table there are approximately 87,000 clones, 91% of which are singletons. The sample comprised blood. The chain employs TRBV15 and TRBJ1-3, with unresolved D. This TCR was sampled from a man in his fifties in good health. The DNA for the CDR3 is TGTGCCACCAGCAGAGAAGGTTTGGGTGGAGACACCATATATTTT. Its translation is CATSREGLGGDTIYF.